The rows below give T cell receptor beta chains drawn from one sample of a study of regulatory and conventional T cells in RAG deficiency. TCRdb keeps only in-frame clones here, not all; method: immunoSEQ multiplex PCR. The data hold 30,000 to 35,000 clones, with 75% to 90% observed a single time. These data were likewise used in another study, on regulatory T cells.

The source material was CD8+ T cells sorted from blood. The receptors were sampled from a human donor in good health. The conserved cysteine and the conserved F or W are not part of the CDR3 here.

TRBJ2-7 TRBV6-1 ASTSGTGNYEQY
TRBJ2-6 TRBV1 TSSRQSCAQSRANVLT
TRBJ2-3 TRBV6-5 ASSGTSGEADTQY
TRBJ2-5 TRBV4-2 ASSQVDEETQY
TRBJ2-1 TRBV2 ASSEAASPYYNEQF
TRBJ1-1 TRBV6-5 ASRPGQNTEAF
TRBJ1-1 TRBV4-1 ASSLGWGVSMNTEAF
TRBJ1-6 TRBV7-9 ASSLQAGNSPLH
TRBJ1-4 TRBV7-9 ASSPLWRGANEKLF
TRBJ1-3 TRBV30 AWGLGSSGNTIY
TRBJ1-1 TRBV7-6 ASSLAELWVNTEAF
TRBJ2-7 TRBV19 ASSPAEGDYEQY
TRBJ1-1 TRBV19 ASSIGSASPTEAF
TRBJ2-1 TRBV2 ATDGTGESSYNEQF
TRBJ2-3 TRBV6-6 ASSSRAGGTDTQY
TRBJ2-7 TRBV7-9 ASSLSGRNYEQY
TRBJ1-6 TRBV19 ASSMSANSPLH
TRBJ2-7 TRBV6-1 ASSPQFYEQY
TRBJ2-3 TRBV11-2 ASTPRGVAGGGDTQY
TRBJ2-3 TRBV9 ASSAPSGATDTQY
TRBJ2-1 TRBV27 ASNHFAGTNEQF
TRBJ2-3 TRBV10-2 ASSELPGTQSTDTQY
TRBJ2-7 TRBV27 ASHTGGDPGEQY
TRBJ2-2 TRBV5-6 ASSPQGAGELF
TRBJ2-3 TRBV27 ASSLDYPGDTQY
TRBJ1-6 TRBV5-5 ASSRLGSPLH
TRBJ1-1 TRBV28 ASSFPGQVNTEAF
TRBJ2-1 TRBV14 ASSQDGYGVGDNEQF
TRBJ2-5 TRBV5-4 ASSLSSGGRETQY
TRBJ2-2 TRBV19 ASSGDHSGSGELF
TRBJ2-1 TRBV2 ASSKNRAPQYNEQF
TRBJ1-5 TRBV4-1 ASSRTPARAGEGQPQH
TRBJ2-7 TRBV6-6 ASSYGIGQGYEQY
TRBJ2-1 TRBV27 ASSSDTYNEQF
TRBJ1-4 TRBV10-3 AISPHQPDRGLSEKLF
TRBJ1-6 TRBV19 ASSIGGRPLH
TRBJ2-7 TRBV6-1 ASSMGLSARYEQY
TRBJ2-2 TRBV2 ASSELAGEFTGELF
TRBJ1-2 TRBV18 ASSPPRTGGNYGYT
TRBJ2-7 TRBV27 ASRGTAPDYEQY
TRBJ2-7 TRBV4-1 ASSPKAGTYEQY
TRBJ2-4 TRBV5-1 ASSLYTGKDIQY